The rows below give T cell receptor beta chains drawn from one sample of a study of blood T cell repertoires in COVID-19. Method: immunoSEQ multiplex PCR; TCRdb's copy keeps in-frame clones and lacks some. The sample holds around 42,000 clones, 85% to 90% seen once. Sequencing input: peripheral blood. The receptors were sampled from a man aged 30 to 39 with active or convalescent COVID-19. Each CDR3 is given with its conserved first and last residue. The order of the fields is clone size, V gene, J gene, D gene, CDR3 DNA, CDR3 protein. A D gene is named only where the DNA matches it firmly. Some rows mark clone size as missing; the rest say once, few, many or name a class of expanded clone.

size: -
V: TRBV18
J: TRBJ2-2
D: TRBD2
DNA: TGTGCCAGCTCGACATCTAGCGGGAGTGGAACCGGGGAGCTGTTTTTT
CDR3: CASSTSSGSGTGELFF

size: -
V: TRBV11-2
J: TRBJ2-1
D: -
DNA: TGTGCCAGCAGCTTAGATTTGGGGCGCAATGAGCAGTTCTTC
CDR3: CASSLDLGRNEQFF

size: few
V: TRBV7-2
J: TRBJ2-2
D: -
DNA: TGTGCCAGCAGCTTCTCCTCTAGCGATACCGGGGAGCTGTTTTTT
CDR3: CASSFSSSDTGELFF

size: -
V: TRBV19
J: TRBJ1-2
D: -
DNA: TGTGCCAGCCGTTCGGGTTCTAACTATGGCTACACCTTC
CDR3: CASRSGSNYGYTF

size: -
V: TRBV11-2
J: TRBJ1-1
D: -
DNA: TGTGCCAGCAGCTCCACAGGGATGAACACTGAAGCTTTCTTT
CDR3: CASSSTGMNTEAFF

size: few
V: TRBV6-1
J: TRBJ1-4
D: TRBD1
DNA: TGTGCCAGCAGTGAACACGACAGGGGGTTGAACGTGGACGAAAAACTGTTTTTT
CDR3: CASSEHDRGLNVDEKLFF

size: -
V: TRBV5-4
J: TRBJ2-5
D: -
DNA: TGTGCCAGCAGCTTGGGACAGAGTCAAGAGACCCAGTACTTC
CDR3: CASSLGQSQETQYF

size: -
V: TRBV5-6
J: TRBJ2-1
D: TRBD2
DNA: TGTGCCAGCAGTTCTCTAGCGGGAGCGCATGAGCAGTTCTTC
CDR3: CASSSLAGAHEQFF

size: -
V: TRBV28
J: TRBJ1-2
D: -
DNA: TGTGCCAGCACCCCGGACAGCGTCTATGGCTACACCTTC
CDR3: CASTPDSVYGYTF

size: -
V: TRBV24-1
J: TRBJ2-3
D: TRBD2
DNA: TGTGCCACCAGTGATTTACGAGCGGGAGGACATCTCACAGATACGCAGTATTTT
CDR3: CATSDLRAGGHLTDTQYF

size: -
V: TRBV11-2
J: TRBJ2-2
D: TRBD1
DNA: TGTGCCAGCAGCTTTACCCGGGACAGGGGGCGAAGCACCGGGGAGCTGTTTTTT
CDR3: CASSFTRDRGRSTGELFF

size: -
V: TRBV2
J: TRBJ1-3
D: TRBD1
DNA: TGTGCTACGCGGGGACAGATTAACGGAAACACCATATATTTT
CDR3: CATRGQINGNTIYF

size: -
V: TRBV6-5
J: TRBJ2-1
D: -
DNA: TGTGCCAGCAGGGACAGCCAAAGCTCCTACAATGAGCAGTTCTTC
CDR3: CASRDSQSSYNEQFF

size: -
V: TRBV7-2
J: TRBJ1-1
D: TRBD1
DNA: TGTGCCAGCAGCACGGGACAGAGGTTCACTGAAGCTTTCTTT
CDR3: CASSTGQRFTEAFF

size: -
V: TRBV6-2/TRBV6-3
J: TRBJ2-3
D: -
DNA: TGTGCCAGCAGTTACTCAATAACATCAGGAAGCACAGATACGCAGTATTTT
CDR3: CASSYSITSGSTDTQYF

size: -
V: TRBV11-3
J: TRBJ2-1
D: TRBD2
DNA: TGTGCCAGCAGCTTAGGGGCGGGAGTTTATGAGGATGAGCAGTTCTTC
CDR3: CASSLGAGVYEDEQFF

size: few
V: TRBV6-1
J: TRBJ1-4
D: -
DNA: TGTGCCAGCAGTGAACGAGCGGGAGATAATGAAAAACTGTTTTTT
CDR3: CASSERAGDNEKLFF

size: once
V: TRBV10-3
J: TRBJ2-7
D: TRBD2
DNA: TGTGCCACCCGGGGGGGTAGTGCCTACGAGCAGTACTTC
CDR3: CATRGGSAYEQYF

size: -
V: TRBV10-1
J: TRBJ2-1
D: TRBD1
DNA: TGCGCCAGGCTGCGACAGGGGGATTACAATGAGCAGTTCTTC
CDR3: CARLRQGDYNEQFF

size: -
V: TRBV11-2
J: TRBJ2-5
D: -
DNA: TGTGCCAGCAGCTTAGGGCAGGGGAGCCAAGAGACCCAGTACTTC
CDR3: CASSLGQGSQETQYF

size: -
V: TRBV19
J: TRBJ1-5
D: -
DNA: TGTGCCAGTAGTCTACCCGGGTCAATGAAGCCCCAGCATTTT
CDR3: CASSLPGSMKPQHF

size: -
V: TRBV19
J: TRBJ2-7
D: TRBD1
DNA: TGTGCCAGTAGTCAACGGACAGGGGGATTGTACGAGCAGTACTTC
CDR3: CASSQRTGGLYEQYF

size: -
V: TRBV24-1
J: TRBJ1-5
D: -
DNA: TGTGCCACCCAGGGTTATAGCAATCAGCCCCAGCATTTT
CDR3: CATQGYSNQPQHF

size: -
V: TRBV11-2
J: TRBJ2-1
D: -
DNA: TGTGCCAGCAGCCCCCAGGGTCCTCGTTATGAGCAGTTCTTC
CDR3: CASSPQGPRYEQFF

size: -
V: TRBV6-5
J: TRBJ1-2
D: TRBD1
DNA: TGTGCCAGCAGTTACACCGGGACAGGGGCTGGCTACACCTTC
CDR3: CASSYTGTGAGYTF

size: -
V: TRBV18
J: TRBJ1-2
D: -
DNA: TGTGCCAGCTCACCTGGACAATTCTTTAACTATGGCTACACCTTC
CDR3: CASSPGQFFNYGYTF

size: -
V: TRBV19
J: TRBJ1-1
D: -
DNA: TGTGCCAGTAGGATCGACAGTTTGAACACTGAAGCTTTCTTT
CDR3: CASRIDSLNTEAFF

size: -
V: TRBV14
J: TRBJ1-2
D: TRBD1
DNA: TGTGCCAGCAGCCAAGTTCCGGGACAGGGGGCTGGTGGCTACACCTTC
CDR3: CASSQVPGQGAGGYTF

size: -
V: TRBV2
J: TRBJ1-6
D: TRBD1
DNA: TGTGCCAGCAGGCAAAGACAGGGGGAAAATTCACCCCTCCACTTT
CDR3: CASRQRQGENSPLHF

size: -
V: TRBV11-3
J: TRBJ2-1
D: TRBD2
DNA: TGTGCAACCAAGGGAGCGGGAGGGCCGGATGAGCAGTTCTTC
CDR3: CATKGAGGPDEQFF

size: -
V: TRBV19
J: TRBJ2-1
D: -
DNA: TGTGCCAGTAGTATCGGGTCGGGGAACTACAATGAGCAGTTCTTC
CDR3: CASSIGSGNYNEQFF

size: -
V: TRBV9
J: TRBJ2-3
D: TRBD1
DNA: TGTGCCAGCAGCTTGGACAGGGGTTTGGCAGATACGCAGTATTTT
CDR3: CASSLDRGLADTQYF

size: -
V: TRBV4-2
J: TRBJ2-6
D: TRBD1
DNA: TGTGCCAGCAGCCAAGGAGGCGGGACAGGGGGCTATTTTGCTGGGGCCAACGTCCTGACTTTC
CDR3: CASSQGGGTGGYFAGANVLTF

size: -
V: TRBV6-5
J: TRBJ1-3
D: -
DNA: TGTGCCAGCAGTTACGGGAGGGCTGGAAACACCATATATTTT
CDR3: CASSYGRAGNTIYF

size: few
V: TRBV7-3
J: TRBJ2-7
D: TRBD2
DNA: TGTGCCAGCAGCTTATGGTCTAGCGGGGGGTACTCCTACGAGCAGTACTTC
CDR3: CASSLWSSGGYSYEQYF

size: -
V: TRBV6-1
J: TRBJ1-1
D: -
DNA: TGTGCCAGCAGTGAATGGTCAGGGCTTGAAGCTTTCTTT
CDR3: CASSEWSGLEAFF

size: -
V: TRBV11-2
J: TRBJ2-1
D: TRBD2
DNA: TGTGCCAGCAGCGATCTACTAGCGGGGGTTTACAATGAGCAGTTCTTC
CDR3: CASSDLLAGVYNEQFF

size: -
V: TRBV19
J: TRBJ1-5
D: TRBD1
DNA: TGTGCCAGTAGTCCCTCGGGACAGGGGTTTCATCAGCCCCAGCATTTT
CDR3: CASSPSGQGFHQPQHF

size: few
V: TRBV7-2
J: TRBJ1-3
D: -
DNA: TGTGCCAGCAGCCCAGAATACTCTGGAAACACCATATATTTT
CDR3: CASSPEYSGNTIYF

size: few
V: TRBV4-3
J: TRBJ2-2
D: TRBD2
DNA: TGCGCCAGCAGCCTTTGGGCCCCAGGGACTATGTACACCGGGGAGCTGTTTTTT
CDR3: CASSLWAPGTMYTGELFF

size: -
V: TRBV7-3
J: TRBJ2-5
D: -
DNA: TGTGCCAGCAGCTTAACCCCGAACCTCGGTGAGACCCAGTACTTC
CDR3: CASSLTPNLGETQYF

size: -
V: TRBV29-1
J: TRBJ2-3
D: TRBD2
DNA: TGCAGCGTTAGCGGGAGGGCCACAGATACGCAGTATTTT
CDR3: CSVSGRATDTQYF

size: -
V: TRBV3-1/TRBV3-2
J: TRBJ1-4
D: -
DNA: TGTGCCAGCAGCAGAAGCGGGGTGGGTGAAAAACTGTTTTTT
CDR3: CASSRSGVGEKLFF

size: -
V: TRBV21-1
J: TRBJ2-5
D: -
DNA: TGTGCCAGCAGCAAAGCAACTAGCGGGGGGGCAGAAGAGACCCAGTACTTC
CDR3: CASSKATSGGAEETQYF